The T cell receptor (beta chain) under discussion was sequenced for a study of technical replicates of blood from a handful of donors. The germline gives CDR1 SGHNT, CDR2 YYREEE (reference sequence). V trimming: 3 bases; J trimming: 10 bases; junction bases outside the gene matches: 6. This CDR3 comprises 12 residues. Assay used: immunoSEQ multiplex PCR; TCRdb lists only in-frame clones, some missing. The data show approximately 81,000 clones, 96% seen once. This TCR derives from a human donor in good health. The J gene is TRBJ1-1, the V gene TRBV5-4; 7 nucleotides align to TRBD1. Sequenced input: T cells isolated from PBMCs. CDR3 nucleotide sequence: TGTGCCAGCAGCTCGAAGGGGGCCGGAGCTTTCTTT. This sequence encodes CASSSKGAGAFF.